These 15 T cell receptor beta chains were sequenced from one sample in a study of cytotoxic CD8 clonotypes in ibrutinib-treated CLL. Method: immunoSEQ multiplex PCR; TCRdb's copy keeps in-frame clones and lacks some. The sample includes 55,000 to 80,000 clones, around 60% of them seen just once. The starting material was PBMCs, obtained after 12 months of ibrutinib treatment. These receptors all come from a human donor with chronic lymphocytic leukemia.

The chain couples TRBV5-1 to TRBJ2-1; tentatively, D is TRBD1 or TRBD2 (5 bases each). The V and J ends lost 0 bases and 4 bases respectively, with 14 bases between them. This CDR3 is built from 16 residues. The germline V gene has CDR1 SGHRS and CDR2 YFSETQ. The CDR3: CASSLEAIGAYNEQFF. In nucleotides, the CDR3 is TGCGCCAGCAGCTTGGAGGCGATCGGGGCTTACAATGAGCAGTTCTTC.

The CDR3 DNA reads as TGTGCCAGCAGCGCCACACCCGGGACATGGGGAAACACCATATATTTT. Translation: CASSATPGTWGNTIYF. The chain combines TRBV5-6 with TRBJ1-3, with D possibly being TRBD1 (6 bases). V was cut by 4 bases and J by 4 bases, with 18 bases left in between. This CDR3 is built from 16 residues. Germline V gene data show CDR1 as SGHDT and CDR2 as YYEEEE.

This clone was counted at least ten times. V is TRBV28 and J is TRBJ2-7, with D possibly being TRBD1 or TRBD2 (5 bases each). This CDR3 is 13 amino acids long. CDR1 and CDR2 (germline): MDHEN, SYDVKM. V dropped 6 bases and J dropped 6 bases, with 15 bases sitting between them. The chain's CDR3 is CASSRVDRGEQYV. DNA for the CDR3: TGTGCCAGCAGCAGGGTTGATCGGGGCGAGCAGTACGTC.

This clone appeared a few times. The chain recombines TRBV5-6 with TRBJ2-7; 7 bases match TRBD2. J lost 6 bases, V lost 4 bases, and 13 bases had no gene match. Germline lookup yields CDR1 SGHDT and CDR2 YYEEEE. This CDR3 is built from 15 residues. The DNA of the CDR3 is TGTGCCAGCAGCCCCCTCGCCAGGGACTATTCCGAGCAGTACTTC. Translating it yields CASSPLARDYSEQYF. The full variable domain, completed using reference TRBV5-6 and TRBJ2-7, is DAGVTQSPTHLIKTRGQQVTLRCSPKSGHDTVSWYQQALGQGPQFIFQYYEEEERQRGNFPDRFSGHQFPNYSSELNVNALLLGDSALYLCASSPLARDYSEQYFGPGTRLTVT.

This clone came up a few times. V gene TRBV28 combines with J gene TRBJ2-1, with unresolved D. The CDR3 is 14 amino acids. The V end was cut by 3 bases, the J end by 4 bases, with 10 bases between. Germline V gives CDR1 MDHEN, CDR2 SYDVKM. The DNA of the CDR3 is TGTGCCAGCAGTTTGGCACAAGCTTACAATGAGCAGTTCTTC. It encodes CASSLAQAYNEQFF.

This clone was detected only a few times. This chain connects TRBV11-2 to TRBJ1-2, with D unresolved. The CDR3 is 15 amino acids. Germline lookup yields CDR1 SGHAT and CDR2 FQNNGV. V was cut by 4 bases and J by 6 bases, with 18 bases left in between. Here the CDR3 DNA reads TGTGCCAGCAGCTCACTCCAGGAGAGGAAGGATGGCTACACCTTC. It yields the protein CASSSLQERKDGYTF.

This clone was recorded a few times. The CDR3 nucleotides read TGTGCCAGCAGCTTAGCGGACAGGGCTTTTGAAAAACTGTTTTTT. Translation gives CASSLADRAFEKLFF. The genes are TRBV6-1 and TRBJ1-4; 8 bases are a match to TRBD1. This CDR3 has 15 residues. V gave up 6 bases and J gave up 7 bases; unmatched junction bases: 10. Looked up from germline, CDR1 is MNHNS and CDR2 is SASEGT.

This clone came up many times. V gene TRBV2 combines with J gene TRBJ1-1; tentatively, D is TRBD1 (5 bases). Germline V gene lookup returns CDR1 SNHLY and CDR2 FYNNEI. The CDR3 covers 14 residues. V gave up 6 bases and J gave up 1 base, with 12 bases separating them. This CDR3 is CASSAGLKNTEAFF. CDR3 sequence (DNA): TGTGCCAGCAGCGCGGGACTCAAGAACACTGAAGCTTTCTTT.

This chain links TRBV6-5 with TRBJ2-2; D gene ambiguous. V dropped 4 bases and J dropped 5 bases, with 8 bases sitting between them. Germline lookup yields CDR1 MNHEY and CDR2 SVGAGI. The CDR3 runs to 13 residues. CDR3 in DNA: TGTGCCAGCAGTTCGAGTCGTACCGGGGAGCTGTTTTTT. This gives the protein CASSSSRTGELFF.

The V gene is TRBV11-2, the J gene TRBJ2-1; D possibly matches TRBD1 or TRBD2 (5 bases each). There are 12 residues in the CDR3. V was clipped by 5 bases and J by 12 bases, with 14 bases between them. Germline V CDR1 and CDR2: SGHAT, FQNNGV. The CDR3 DNA reads as TGTGCCAGCAGCCTTGGGACGTGGGGGCAGTTCTTC. Its translation: CASSLGTWGQFF.

J is TRBJ2-7 and V is TRBV5-4; D is unresolved. Germline CDR1 is SGHNT and CDR2 is YYREEE (reference sequence). V was trimmed by 0 bases and J by 7 bases, leaving 11 bases between them. This CDR3 is built from 13 residues. CDR3 bases: TGTGCCAGCAGCTTGGAAGGCTGGCGGGAGCAGTACGTC. Amino acid sequence: CASSLEGWREQYV.

The V gene is TRBV28, the J gene TRBJ2-1, with 8 nucleotides matching TRBD2. V was pared by 7 bases and J by 5 bases, with 1 base of the junction left unmatched. Germline V lookup: CDR1 MDHEN, CDR2 SYDVKM. CDR3 length: 12 amino acids. The CDR3: CASTAGDNEQFF. The CDR3, as DNA: TGTGCCAGCACAGCGGGGGACAATGAGCAGTTCTTC.

The chain recombines TRBV7-8 with TRBJ2-7; a possible D gene is TRBD2 (5 bases). The CDR3 is made up of 13 amino acids. The V gene's germline CDR1 is SGHVS and CDR2 FQNEAQ. V was shortened by 1 base and J by 3 bases, with 7 bases between the two germline ends. The CDR3 DNA follows: TGTGCCAGCAGCTTAGTAGAGGGCTACGAGCAGTACGTC. This gives the protein CASSLVEGYEQYV.

This clone appeared a few times. The chain has TRBV4-2 and TRBJ2-1; D may be TRBD2 (6 bases). V shed 1 base and J shed 10 bases, with 11 bases lying between them. Per the germline V gene, CDR1 is LGHNA and CDR2 is YNFKEQ. This CDR3 comprises 13 residues. CDR3 nucleotides: TGTGCCAGCAGCCAAGTCGGTCGGGGGGAGCAGTTCTTC. The encoded protein is CASSQVGRGEQFF.

This clone came up a few times. The chain recombines TRBV18 with TRBJ2-2; D tentatively reads TRBD1 or TRBD2 (5 bases each). V lost 6 bases and J 13 bases, leaving 18 bases between the germline ends. The CDR3 loop spans 13 amino acids. CDR1 KGHSH and CDR2 LQKENI come from the germline V gene. CDR3 nucleotide sequence: TGTGCCAGCTCCCCGAAGAGCGGACACGGGCTGTTTTTT. The encoded protein is CASSPKSGHGLFF.